Here is one TCR beta chain with its context. The antigen is unknown. The data originate from a study of OX40 agonist ivuxolimab in advanced cancers. General study points: Nonresponders, in some cases, also had low normalized T-cell clonal expansion.

Germline V lookup: CDR1 SNHLY, CDR2 FYNNEI. Trimming stripped 1 base from V and 4 bases from J, with 11 bases between. The CDR3 is 14 residues long. The method was immunoSEQ multiplex PCR; TCRdb's version includes in-frame clones alone and lacks a portion of them. The repertoire holds over 15,000 clones, less than 90% seen once, with less than 5% in the top ten. The material was CD4+ or CD8+ T cells sorted from blood, obtained in a trial of the OX40 agonist ivuxolimab. This TCR was sampled from an adult with an advanced solid tumor such as melanoma, head and neck, liver or kidney cancer. The chain employs TRBV2 and TRBJ2-7; D is possibly TRBD1 (7 bases). CDR3 in amino acids: CASSEGAGGYEQYF. CDR3 DNA: TGTGCCAGCAGTGAAGGGGCAGGGGGGTACGAGCAGTACTTC.